This TCR beta chain was identified in a study of T cells after posttransplantation cyclophosphamide. Study conclusions and caveats: Recipient CMV seropositivity and CMV reactivation strongly tracked TRB clonality. Donor CD8+ memory clones often dominated recipient blood repertoires at later times.

Assay used: immunoSEQ multiplex PCR; TCRdb lists only in-frame clones, some missing. This repertoire holds 38,000 or so clones, and none appear only once. Peripheral blood was collected from the related graft donor on the marrow donation day. Deletions cut 2 bases from V and 4 bases from J, with 9 bases between. Germline V gives CDR1 SGHTA, CDR2 FQGTGA. The CDR3 loop spans 13 amino acids. This clone showed up many times. Its antigen is unidentified. Sequencing was carried out using PBMCs. The chain uses TRBV7-3 and TRBJ2-7; D call uncertain. This TCR was sampled from a man aged 50 to 59 in good health, CMV-negative, and a related stem cell transplant donor. CDR3 nucleotides: TGTGCCAGCAGCTTAGGAGTGAGTTACGAGCAGTACTTC. Translation gives CASSLGVSYEQYF.